The 12 T cell receptor beta chains below were found in one sample sequenced in a study of beta chain features in type 1 diabetes. Study-level points and caveats: Moderately but significantly shorter TCRB CDR3s were found in Type 1 diabetes patients in all four CD4+ subsets.

The investigators reverse transcribed all of the isolated RNA, so they sequenced expressed TCRB transcripts. Sequenced by immunoSEQ multiplex PCR; TCRdb stores in-frame clones only, minus some. The sample yields about 160,000 clones, roughly 9% seen once. For these receptors, no antigen is known. The sample comprised central memory CD4+ T cells from blood. The source of these receptors is a woman in her 30s with type 1 diabetes.

This clone was found a few times. V is TRBV30 and J is TRBJ2-5; TRBD1 aligns across 8 bases. The V gene's germline CDR1 is GTSNPN and CDR2 SVGIG (reference sequence). The CDR3 spans 13 residues. Germline trimming cut 4 bases from V and 1 base from J; bases unmatched to any gene: 2. The CDR3 DNA sequence: TGTGCCTGGAAGGGGACAGGCCAAGAGACCCAGTACTTC. Translated: CAWKGTGQETQYF.

J is TRBJ2-3 and V is TRBV4-2, with TRBD2 matching over 10 bases. Trimming at V came to 1 base and at J to 14 bases, leaving 6 bases not matched to a gene. The CDR3 consists of 13 residues. The V gene's germline CDR1 is LGHNA and CDR2 YNFKEQ. CDR3: CASSQGSGLAWYF. In DNA, the CDR3 is TGTGCCAGCAGCCAAGGATCGGGACTAGCGTGGTATTTT.

The V call is TRBV7-2, the J call TRBJ1-3; D unresolved. CDR1 SGHTA and CDR2 FQGNSA come from the germline V gene. V was pared by 3 bases and J by 0 bases, with 9 bases between. This CDR3 has 15 residues. The CDR3 coding sequence is TGTGCCAGCAGCTTTCGGTGGAGCTCTGGAAACACCATATATTTT. Translating gives CASSFRWSSGNTIYF.

A few counts support this clone. The chain uses TRBV5-1 and TRBJ1-1; 8 bases line up with TRBD1. CDR1 SGHRS and CDR2 YFSETQ come from the germline V gene. CDR3 length: 13 residues. Trimming removed 7 bases from V and 4 bases from J; junction bases left unmatched: 6. The CDR3 region has the DNA TGCGCCAGCCGCCCCGGGACAGGCACTGAAGCTTTCTTT. Its protein is CASRPGTGTEAFF.

This clone was seen a handful of times. The chain joins TRBV5-1 to TRBJ2-5; 14 nucleotides line up with TRBD2. V gave up 4 bases and J gave up 2 bases; unmatched junction bases: 4. The CDR3 is 16 amino acids. Germline V gene data show CDR1 as SGHRS and CDR2 as YFSETQ. DNA for the CDR3: TGCGCCAGCAGCCCCGGGACTAGCGGGGGTCAAGAGACCCAGTACTTC. It yields the protein CASSPGTSGGQETQYF. The complete variable domain, with remaining parts taken from reference TRBV5-1 and TRBJ2-5, reads KAGVTQTPRYLIKTRGQQVTLSCSPISGHRSVSWYQQTPGQGLQFLFEYFSETQRNKGNFPGRFSGRQFSNSRSEMNVSTLELGDSALYLCASSPGTSGGQETQYFGPGTRLLVL.

The CDR3 bases are TGTGCCAGTAGTACGGGGGGGGAGACCCAGTACTTC. It encodes CASSTGGETQYF. The chain combines TRBV19 with TRBJ2-5; 8 bases match TRBD2. Germline V gene sequence: CDR1 LNHDA, CDR2 SQIVND (reference sequence). Unmatched junction bases numbered 0, after V lost 4 bases and J lost 5 bases. The CDR3 consists of 12 residues.

The table lists this clone with a few counts. V usage is TRBV19 and J usage is TRBJ1-1; D remains unclear. Trimming removed 7 bases at V and 0 bases at J, with 15 bases between. This CDR3 is 15 amino acids long. CDR1 is LNHDA, CDR2 SQIVND, per germline (reference sequence). In DNA form, the CDR3 reads TGTGCCAGTACCGACTGGACTGCTATGAACACTGAAGCTTTCTTT. Protein product: CASTDWTAMNTEAFF.

This clone was counted many times. This chain uses TRBV15 with TRBJ1-1; D call uncertain. Germline values: CDR1 LNHNV, CDR2 YYDKDF (reference sequence). The CDR3 is 14 residues long. The V and J ends lost 0 bases and 5 bases respectively, with 10 bases between them. The CDR3 coding sequence is TGTGCCACCAGCAGAGATTACGGGTATACTGAAGCTTTCTTT. Its translation is CATSRDYGYTEAFF.

This clone was picked up a small number of times. This chain connects TRBV2 to TRBJ1-1; 7 bases agree with TRBD1. Germline V lookup: CDR1 SNHLY, CDR2 FYNNEI. The CDR3 is 12 amino acids. The junction had 2 bases not matched to a gene; V was cut back by 9 bases and J by 1 base. The CDR3 sequence is CARRQGNTEAFF. CDR3 DNA sequence: TGTGCCAGGCGACAGGGGAACACTGAAGCTTTCTTT.

The gene calls are TRBV5-1 and TRBJ2-7; 9 nucleotides align to TRBD1. Germline CDR1 SGHRS, CDR2 YFSETQ. V shed 0 bases and J 5 bases; nucleotides not matched to a gene: 3. The CDR3 has 14 residues. The CDR3: CASSLEQGAHEQYF. The CDR3 nucleotides are TGCGCCAGCAGCTTGGAACAGGGGGCCCACGAGCAGTACTTC.

This clone has a handful of counts. V gene TRBV5-6 combines with J gene TRBJ1-2, with TRBD1 as a possible D gene (6 bases). V was pared by 0 bases and J by 4 bases, with 7 bases between. The CDR3 extends over 13 amino acids. In germline, CDR1 is SGHDT, CDR2 YYEEEE. The CDR3 protein is CASSLGQVYGYTF. The CDR3 DNA reads TGTGCCAGCAGCTTGGGACAGGTCTATGGCTACACCTTC.

The V gene is TRBV29-1, the J gene TRBJ1-2; D gene ambiguous. The V end was cut by 4 bases, the J end by 0 bases, with 9 bases between. The V gene's germline CDR1 is SQVTM and CDR2 ANQGSEA. The CDR3 has 13 amino acids. Written as DNA, the CDR3 is TGCAGCGTTGCGCTGGGCCCTAACTATGGCTACACCTTC. Its protein is CSVALGPNYGYTF.